A single sample is the source of the 19 T cell receptor beta chains below, sequenced in a study of CD8 T cells in ankylosing spondylitis. TCRdb ran MiXCR on the 5' RACE reads and lists one entry per CDR3 protein. The sample has around 330,000 distinct CDR3 sequences, 11% seen once. Sequenced sample: blood, either unsorted or a sorted T cell fraction (not recorded which). These receptor sequences come from a female donor with ankylosing spondylitis or in good health (not recorded which).

The sample holds many counts of this clonotype. V is TRBV20-1 and J is TRBJ1-1, with D possibly TRBD1 on 6 matching bases. The CDR3 runs 13 residues. Germline V CDR1 and CDR2: DFQATT, SNEGSKA (reference sequence). Trimming cost V 4 bases and J 1 base, with 10 bases left between them. CDR3 in amino acids: CSANDRKNTEAFF. The DNA for the CDR3 is TGCAGTGCTAATGACAGGAAGAACACTGAAGCTTTCTTT.

This clonotype was seen many times. The chain combines TRBV12-3 or TRBV12-4 with TRBJ2-1; 10 positions match TRBD2. This CDR3 has 15 residues. Germline trimming cut 6 bases from V and 7 bases from J; bases unmatched to any gene: 9. CDR3 sequence (DNA): TGTGCCAGCAGAATAGCGGGAGGTTTTAGAAATGAGCAGTTCTTC. Translation gives CASRIAGGFRNEQFF.

This clonotype was detected ten times or more. The genes are TRBV20-1 and TRBJ1-5; D is unclear. Looked up from germline, CDR1 is DFQATT and CDR2 is SNEGSKA (reference sequence). V was pared by 3 bases and J by 2 bases, with 11 bases between. CDR3 length equals 14 residues. In nucleotides, the CDR3 is TGCAGTGCTAGTTATTTGGGCGGCAATCAGCCCCAGCATTTT. Amino acid sequence: CSASYLGGNQPQHF.

The table lists this clonotype with a few counts. The rearrangement joins TRBV10-1 to TRBJ2-2, with TRBD2 identical over 11 bases. V shed 6 bases and J 3 bases; nucleotides not matched to a gene: 15. CDR1 is WNHNN and CDR2 is SYGVQD in the germline V gene (reference sequence). The CDR3 spans 19 residues. The CDR3, as DNA: TGCGCCAGCAGCACAGGGGTGGCTAGCGGGGGGCCCTACACCGGGGAGCTGTTTTTT. Translation: CASSTGVASGGPYTGELFF.

This clonotype came up many times. J is TRBJ1-4 and V is TRBV4-1, with TRBD1 matching 7 bases. Germline loops: CDR1 MGHRA, CDR2 YSYEKL. The CDR3 loop spans 16 amino acids. J gave up 6 bases and V 2 bases, and 9 bases lay outside the gene matches. The CDR3 spells CASSQYLGQPDEKLFF. CDR3 DNA: TGCGCCAGCAGCCAATACCTGGGACAGCCGGATGAAAAACTGTTTTTT.

This clonotype appeared many times. V usage is TRBV5-1 and J usage is TRBJ2-7, with TRBD2 matching over 8 bases. CDR3 length equals 15 residues. Germline CDR1 SGHRS, CDR2 YFSETQ. V lost 2 bases to trimming and J lost 2 bases; unmatched junction nucleotides: 6. CDR3 protein: CASSFSSGATYEQYF. The CDR3 nucleotides read TGCGCCAGCAGCTTCAGTAGCGGGGCCACCTACGAGCAGTACTTC. The entire variable domain, with the rest obtained from reference TRBV5-1 and TRBJ2-7, is as follows: KAGVTQTPRYLIKTRGQQVTLSCSPISGHRSVSWYQQTPGQGLQFLFEYFSETQRNKGNFPGRFSGRQFSNSRSEMNVSTLELGDSALYLCASSFSSGATYEQYFGPGTRLTVT.

This clonotype was seen repeatedly, ten times or more. The rearrangement joins TRBV21-1 to TRBJ2-7; the table assigns TRBD2, which was not confirmed against the DNA. TRBV21-1 is a pseudogene segment. The CDR3 loop spans 16 amino acids. CDR3 sequence reads: CASSRWSRGPIYEQYF. The CDR3 bases are TGTGCCAGCAGCAGATGGAGTAGGGGACCGATCTACGAGCAGTACTTC.

This clonotype came up many times. The V call is TRBV6-1, the J call TRBJ2-1; tentative D call: TRBD2 (6 bases). V gave up 6 bases and J gave up 1 base, with 10 bases separating them. CDR1 is MNHNS and CDR2 is SASEGT in the germline V gene. This CDR3 is built from 14 residues. CDR3 nucleotide sequence: TGTGCCAGCAGCTTTCGGGGGTCCTACAATGAGCAGTTCTTC. Translated, it gives CASSFRGSYNEQFF.

The table lists this clonotype with many counts. The CDR3 loop is CSVLNYSTYNEQFF. The DNA for the CDR3 is TGCAGCGTTCTGAACTACTCGACCTACAATGAGCAGTTCTTC. J is TRBJ2-1 and V is TRBV29-1; D ambiguous. The V end was cut by 5 bases, the J end by 2 bases, with 13 bases between. Germline V CDR1 and CDR2: SQVTM, ANQGSEA. The CDR3 is 14 amino acids.

This clonotype has ten or more counts. The V gene is TRBV5-6, the J gene TRBJ2-2; TRBD1 is a possible D gene (5 bases). The CDR3 has 13 residues. Germline CDR1 is SGHDT and CDR2 is YYEEEE. The V end was cut by 3 bases, the J end by 5 bases, with 8 bases between. In DNA form, the CDR3 reads TGTGCCAGCAGCTGGGCAGGGACCGGGGAGCTGTTTTTT. Translating it yields CASSWAGTGELFF.

This clonotype has a handful of counts. The chain has TRBV20-1 and TRBJ2-1; maybe TRBD2 (5 bases). V lost 4 bases to trimming and J lost 5 bases, with 12 bases between them. The CDR3 is 13 amino acids. In germline, CDR1 is DFQATT, CDR2 SNEGSKA (reference sequence). CDR3 sequence (DNA): TGCAGTGCTACCAGGCCGGGGAACAATGAGCAGTTCTTC. The encoded protein is CSATRPGNNEQFF.

This clonotype appeared many times. The CDR3 protein is CSVTSGHQETQYF. CDR3 in DNA: TGCAGTGTTACGTCCGGACACCAAGAGACCCAGTACTTC. The V gene is TRBV20-1, the J gene TRBJ2-5; D unclear. Germline CDR1 reads DFQATT; CDR2 reads SNEGSKA (reference sequence). The CDR3 spans 13 residues. The ends were cut back, 7 bases at V and 0 bases at J, with 12 bases in the middle.

This clonotype was detected many times. V usage is TRBV11-1 and J usage is TRBJ2-7; D perhaps matches TRBD2 (6 bases). The CDR3 is made up of 13 amino acids. V was trimmed by 5 bases and J by 3 bases, leaving 11 bases between them. Germline lookup yields CDR1 SGHAT and CDR2 FQDESV (reference sequence). The CDR3 protein is CASSVERVYEQYF. CDR3 sequence (DNA): TGTGCCAGCAGCGTCGAGCGGGTCTACGAGCAGTACTTC.

In this sample, this clonotype turned up many times. The rearrangement joins TRBV20-1 to TRBJ2-7, with 10 nucleotides matching TRBD1. Germline trimming cut 0 bases from V and 4 bases from J; bases unmatched to any gene: 3. Germline V lookup: CDR1 DFQATT, CDR2 SNEGSKA (reference sequence). The CDR3 totals 14 residues. The CDR3 loop reads CSARETGGVYEQYF. For the CDR3, the DNA is TGCAGTGCTAGAGAGACAGGGGGCGTATACGAGCAGTACTTC.

V usage is TRBV19 and J usage is TRBJ2-6; TRBD1 agrees at 9 bases. Germline CDR1 LNHDA, CDR2 SQIVND (reference sequence). Losses at the gene ends were 5 bases for V and 0 bases for J; bases not matched to a gene: 5. This CDR3 spans 17 amino acids. This chain's CDR3 is CASSFPGQGSGANVLTF. CDR3 DNA: TGTGCCAGTAGTTTTCCGGGACAGGGCTCTGGGGCCAACGTCCTGACTTTC.

This clonotype has only a few counts. The chain combines TRBV6-2 or TRBV6-3 with TRBJ2-7; D remains unclear. Per germline, CDR1 MNHEY and CDR2 SVGEGT. Deletions cut 0 bases from V and 3 bases from J, with 9 bases between. CDR3 length equals 14 residues. For the CDR3, the DNA is TGTGCCAGCAGTTACTCCGCGGTCAGCTACGAGCAGTACTTC. This translates into CASSYSAVSYEQYF.

Regarding this clonotype: This sequence may be a read error, since a much larger clone differs from it by one base. This chain uses TRBV6-4 with TRBJ1-2; D not resolved. Germline assignment: CDR1 MRHNA and CDR2 SNTAGT. The CDR3 runs to 13 residues. As DNA, the CDR3 is TGTGCCAGCAGTGACGGACCGGGTAATGGCTACAACTTC. Translating it yields CASSDGPGNGYNF.

This clonotype was counted many times. The chain links TRBV27 to TRBJ1-1; D unclear. The germline CDR1 and CDR2 sequences are MNHEY and SMNVEV (reference sequence). V was cut by 0 bases and J by 13 bases, with 15 bases left in between. The length of the CDR3 is 13 residues. The CDR3 reads CASSLSPGTLGFF. CDR3 DNA: TGTGCCAGCAGTTTATCCCCGGGTACTCTGGGTTTCTTT.

This clonotype was counted ten times or more. V is TRBV5-1 and J is TRBJ2-1; 8 bases fit TRBD2. The CDR3 loop spans 16 amino acids. V shed 0 bases, J shed 9 bases, and the junction held 11 bases outside the gene matches. The germline CDR1 and CDR2 sequences are SGHRS and YFSETQ. This CDR3 reads CASSLDGVAGMAEQFF. The CDR3, as DNA: TGCGCCAGCAGCTTGGATGGAGTAGCGGGAATGGCTGAGCAGTTCTTC.